Listed below are T cell receptor beta chains from one sample, sequenced in a study of blood T cell repertoires in COVID-19. Sequencing was performed with immunoSEQ multiplex PCR; in TCRdb, only in-frame clones are kept and a portion is missing. The sample yields more than 150,000 clones, around four fifths seen once. Sequencing was performed on PBMCs or T cells enriched from blood (not recorded which). The receptors were gathered from a woman in her forties or fifties who had recovered from COVID-19. The CDR3 runs from the conserved cysteine through the conserved F or W. The D gene is left open where the match is weak. Size is stated for part of the rows, as once, few or many counts, or as a class when the clone is expanded.

>TRBD1|TRBV20-1|NA|TRBJ2-7
TGCAGTGCTAGTTCCGGGACAGGGCTAGGAGAGCAGTACTTC
CSASSGTGLGEQYF
>TRBD2|TRBV5-1|NA|TRBJ2-5
TGCGCCAGCGGGGGACTAGCAGAGTCAGAGACCCAGTACTTC
CASGGLAESETQYF
>TRBD1|TRBV7-2|once|TRBJ2-7
TGTGCCAGCAGCTTAAAACAGGGGGCGAGCGAGCAGTACTTC
CASSLKQGASEQYF
>TRBD2|TRBV7-3|NA|TRBJ2-3
TGTGCCAGCAGCTTAAAGGCGGGAGCGGTAGATACGCAGTATTTT
CASSLKAGAVDTQYF
>NA|TRBV3-1/TRBV3-2|NA|TRBJ1-1
TGTGCCAGCAGCCAAGAAAGCCGAAAGTCGCGGTCCGACAGGTTGAACACTGAAGCTTTCTTT
CASSQESRKSRSDRLNTEAFF
>NA|TRBV28|NA|TRBJ1-4
TGTGCCAGCAGTTTTAATACCCGGCGGTCAAAACTGTTTTTT
CASSFNTRRSKLFF
>NA|TRBV19|once|TRBJ1-4
TGTGCCAGTAACGACAAGGCAACTAATGAAAAACTGTTTTTT
CASNDKATNEKLFF
>NA|TRBV18|NA|TRBJ1-2
TGTGCCAGCTCACCACCTGTCAGGGGCCCCGGCTACACCTTC
CASSPPVRGPGYTF
>NA|TRBV6-2/TRBV6-3|NA|TRBJ2-7
TGTGCCAGCAGCTCTCCGCAAGGGGGGGACTACGAGCAGTACTTC
CASSSPQGGDYEQYF
>TRBD1|TRBV6-5|NA|TRBJ1-2
TGTGCCAGCAGCCGACAGGGGGGAGTTTATGGCTACACCTTC
CASSRQGGVYGYTF